These 21 T cell receptor beta chains share one sample of origin, sequenced in a study of T cell changes during pregnancy in multiple sclerosis. Sequenced by immunoSEQ multiplex PCR; TCRdb stores in-frame clones only, minus some. This sample has 47,000 or so clones; around 94% occur once, and the top ten carry 0.4% to 0.55%. The source material was CD4+ T cells from peripheral blood mononuclear cells, sampled in the first trimester of pregnancy. These receptors all come from a female donor with multiple sclerosis, enrolled in a pregnancy study.

The chain uses TRBV7-3 and TRBJ1-5; 7 bases match TRBD1. Per the germline V gene, CDR1 is SGHTA and CDR2 is FQGTGA. This CDR3 is 13 amino acids long. V lost 6 bases to trimming and J lost 4 bases; unmatched junction nucleotides: 3. The CDR3, as DNA: TGTGCCAGCAGTTTACAGGGGAATCAGCCCCAGCATTTT. Its translation: CASSLQGNQPQHF.

The chain carries TRBV30 and TRBJ2-1; 16 nucleotides match TRBD2. The V gene's germline CDR1 is GTSNPN and CDR2 SVGIG (reference sequence). The CDR3 is made up of 20 amino acids. V shed 2 bases and J 2 bases; nucleotides not matched to a gene: 12. CDR3: CAWSKGGLAGGPSAYNEQFF. The CDR3, as DNA: TGTGCCTGGAGTAAAGGGGGACTAGCGGGGGGGCCAAGCGCCTACAATGAGCAGTTCTTC.

The genes are TRBV5-1 and TRBJ2-1; the match to TRBD2 covers 8 bases. V lost 6 bases, J lost 0 bases, and 2 bases stayed unmatched. The CDR3 consists of 14 residues. CDR1 and CDR2 (germline): SGHRS, YFSETQ. Here the CDR3 reads CASMGLGSYNEQFF. The DNA for the CDR3 is TGCGCCAGCATGGGACTAGGCTCCTACAATGAGCAGTTCTTC.

The chain has TRBV4-2 and TRBJ1-2, with TRBD1 matching over 11 bases. J lost 14 bases, V lost 4 bases, and 12 bases had no gene match. This CDR3 is built from 14 residues. Germline CDR1 is LGHNA and CDR2 is YNFKEQ. The CDR3 DNA sequence: TGTGCCAGCAGCCCGAGGAGGACAGGGGGCGAGGGGACCTTC. Protein: CASSPRRTGGEGTF.

V gene TRBV6-1 combines with J gene TRBJ1-1; TRBD1 matches 7 bases. Germline assignment: CDR1 MNHNS and CDR2 SASEGT. After removal of 8 bases from V and 2 bases from J, the junction contained 5 bases not matched to a gene. The CDR3 contains 13 residues. The CDR3 here is CASRDRVNTEAFF. Written as DNA, the CDR3 is TGTGCCAGCCGGGACAGAGTAAACACTGAAGCTTTCTTT.

This clone was observed a few times. J is TRBJ2-2 and V is TRBV5-4; 9 bases are a match to TRBD1. V was pared by 3 bases and J by 3 bases, with 6 bases of the junction left unmatched. Germline V lookup: CDR1 SGHNT, CDR2 YYREEE (reference sequence). The CDR3 spans 16 residues. As DNA, the CDR3 is TGTGCCAGCAGCTGGGGGACAGGGTCTGACACCGGGGAGCTGTTTTTT. Amino acids: CASSWGTGSDTGELFF.

As for this clone: At one of its ends the junction is not consistent with the germline gene, which may arise from a read error. This chain connects TRBV7-7 to TRBJ2-3; 9 bases fit TRBD2. The CDR3 is 19 residues long. Per germline, CDR1 SSHAT and CDR2 FNYEAQ (reference sequence). The CDR3 spells CASSLRPILAGLSTDTQYF. In DNA form, the CDR3 reads TGTGCTAGCAGCTTGAGGCCTATCCTAGCGGGGCTAAGCACAGATACGCAGTATTTT.

This chain uses TRBV5-8 with TRBJ2-7; 9 bases align to TRBD2. CDR3 length: 16 residues. The germline CDR1 and CDR2 sequences are SGHTS and YDEGEE. With 3 bases clipped from V and 6 bases from J, the junction kept 13 bases outside the gene matches. The CDR3 protein is CASSSGLAWVGREQYF. CDR3 bases: TGTGCCAGCAGCTCGGGACTAGCCTGGGTGGGGCGCGAGCAGTACTTC.

In DNA, the CDR3 is TGTGCCAGCAGTATATACCCGGGACTAGCGGGGGTTGCAGATACGCAGTATTTT. Protein product: CASSIYPGLAGVADTQYF. J is TRBJ2-3 and V is TRBV2, with 14 bases identical to TRBD2. The V gene end was trimmed by 5 bases and the J gene end by 4 bases; junction bases not matched to a gene: 11. The length of the CDR3 is 18 residues. CDR1 is SNHLY and CDR2 is FYNNEI in the germline V gene.

The V call is TRBV5-1, the J call TRBJ2-3, with 10 bases identical to TRBD2. This CDR3 comprises 16 residues. J was trimmed by 2 bases and V by 4 bases; bases with no gene match: 7. Germline V gives CDR1 SGHRS, CDR2 YFSETQ. CDR3 sequence reads: CASSTPSGGPTDTQYF. Here the CDR3 DNA reads TGCGCCAGCAGCACCCCTAGCGGGGGACCCACAGATACGCAGTATTTT.

The chain employs TRBV6-5 and TRBJ2-5; no definite D call. V was shortened by 0 bases and J by 9 bases, with 8 bases between the two germline ends. CDR1 is MNHEY and CDR2 is SVGAGI in the germline V gene. The CDR3 has 12 residues. CDR3 nucleotides: TGTGCCAGCAGTTACTCGAGGAGCGCCCAGTACTTC. This translates into CASSYSRSAQYF.

The rearrangement uses TRBV5-6 and TRBJ2-3; D ambiguous. With 0 bases removed from V and 5 bases from J, the gap between germline ends came to 10 bases. Germline CDR1 SGHDT, CDR2 YYEEEE. CDR3 length: 14 residues. CDR3 sequence: CASSLGAPLDTQYF. The CDR3 nucleotides are TGTGCCAGCAGCTTGGGTGCGCCCCTAGATACGCAGTATTTT.

This rearrangement joins TRBV10-3 to TRBJ2-3; a possible D gene is TRBD2 (5 bases). CDR1 is ENHRY and CDR2 is SYGVKD in the germline V gene. Between the trimmed V and J ends, which lost 5 bases and 1 base, there was a span of 10 bases. The length of the CDR3 is 14 residues. Here the CDR3 DNA reads TGTGCCATCAGTAGCAAGGAGGGCACAGATACGCAGTATTTT. As protein: CAISSKEGTDTQYF.

V and J are TRBV19 and TRBJ1-5; 8 nucleotides agree with TRBD1. V was pared by 3 bases and J by 8 bases, with 12 bases of the junction left unmatched. Looked up from germline, CDR1 is LNHDA and CDR2 is SQIVND (reference sequence). The CDR3 sequence is 16 residues long. The CDR3 DNA is TGTGCCAGTAGTATTCTGGGACAGGCTAGAAAAGAGCCCCAGCATTTT. Protein: CASSILGQARKEPQHF.

The chain carries TRBV6-5 and TRBJ2-5; TRBD2 aligns across 7 bases. J was trimmed by 2 bases and V by 2 bases; bases with no gene match: 5. CDR1 and CDR2 from the germline V gene are MNHEY and SVGAGI. The CDR3 is 15 amino acids. The CDR3 DNA reads as TGTGCCAGCAGTTACGGGCGGGGGTGGCAAGAGACCCAGTACTTC. Translated: CASSYGRGWQETQYF.

The gene calls are TRBV4-1 and TRBJ2-2; 13 bases match TRBD2. With 3 bases clipped from V and 3 bases from J, the junction kept 1 base outside the gene matches. The CDR3 consists of 16 residues. Germline V gene data show CDR1 as MGHRA and CDR2 as YSYEKL. CDR3 sequence (DNA): TGCGCCAGCAGCCACGGACTAGCGGGGGACACCGGGGAGCTGTTTTTT. Residues: CASSHGLAGDTGELFF.

The chain is built from TRBV5-8 and TRBJ1-5; 9 bases align to TRBD1. The CDR3 is 15 amino acids. V shed 3 bases, J shed 6 bases, and the junction held 7 bases outside the gene matches. Germline values: CDR1 SGHTS, CDR2 YDEGEE. The CDR3 coding sequence is TGTGCCAGCAGCTCCGGGACAGGGCAGGCTCAGCCCCAGCATTTT. Translated, it gives CASSSGTGQAQPQHF.

This clone was counted a single time. The J gene is TRBJ1-6, the V gene TRBV6-1; TRBD1 matches 7 bases. The V segment lost 4 bases and the J segment 9 bases; nucleotides outside the gene matches: 6. The CDR3 is 14 residues long. Per germline, CDR1 MNHNS and CDR2 SASEGT. CDR3 nucleotide sequence: TGTGCCAGCAGTGCCGGACAGGCCGGTTCACCCCTCCACTTT. Its protein is CASSAGQAGSPLHF.

The V call is TRBV18, the J call TRBJ1-2; TRBD1 matches at 7 bases. Germline lookup yields CDR1 KGHSH and CDR2 LQKENI. V lost 1 base, J lost 8 bases, and 16 bases stayed unmatched. This CDR3 region has 17 residues. CDR3 protein: CASSPQEGATDVSGYTF. The CDR3 nucleotides are TGTGCCAGCTCACCACAGGAGGGGGCGACAGACGTTTCAGGCTACACCTTC.

V is TRBV19 and J is TRBJ2-7, with 9 bases matching TRBD1. With V trimmed by 4 bases and J by 2 bases, 9 bases remained unmatched. The CDR3 is 16 amino acids. Germline V gene lookup returns CDR1 LNHDA and CDR2 SQIVND (reference sequence). The CDR3 DNA follows: TGTGCCAGTAGTACCCCAACCGGGACAGGGCCCTACGAGCAGTACTTC. Translating it yields CASSTPTGTGPYEQYF.

This chain links TRBV2 with TRBJ1-1; 7 bases match TRBD1. CDR1 is SNHLY, CDR2 FYNNEI, per germline. Trimming removed 6 bases from V and 1 base from J; junction bases left unmatched: 8. CDR3 length: 15 residues. CDR3 amino acids: CASSETGTANTEAFF. The CDR3 nucleotides read TGTGCCAGCAGCGAAACAGGGACAGCGAACACTGAAGCTTTCTTT.